The 16 T cell receptor beta chains presented below share a single source sample, sequenced in a study of beta chain features in type 1 diabetes. Notes on the study in general: Significant though moderate, a shortening of TCRB CDR3s appeared in all four CD4+ subsets of Type 1 diabetes patients.

cDNA synthesis used the whole RNA isolate, giving expressed TCRB sequences. Measured with immunoSEQ multiplex PCR; TCRdb has only the in-frame clones, and not every one. The sample carries tens of thousands of clones, around 60% recorded once. These receptors lack a known antigen. Sample: stem cell memory CD4+ T cells from blood. The receptors stem from a woman younger than 45 with type 1 diabetes.

In this sample, this clone turned up a few times. The CDR3 is CSVGQLYSGANVLTF. CDR3 nucleotide sequence: TGCAGCGTGGGACAGCTGTACTCTGGGGCCAACGTCCTGACTTTC. This chain uses TRBV29-1 with TRBJ2-6, with 7 positions matching TRBD1. CDR1 is SQVTM, CDR2 ANQGSEA, per germline. J lost 0 bases, V lost 6 bases, and 5 bases had no gene match. The CDR3 contains 15 residues.

This chain links TRBV11-2 with TRBJ2-7; the match to TRBD2 covers 9 bases. The ends lost 1 base at V and 2 bases at J; junction bases unmatched: 3. This CDR3 region has 15 residues. Germline V gives CDR1 SGHAT, CDR2 FQNNGV. CDR3 DNA sequence: TGTGCCAGCAGCTTAGGGGTAGCGGGGGCCTACGAGCAGTACTTC. This translates into CASSLGVAGAYEQYF.

The chain joins TRBV30 to TRBJ2-7; TRBD2 might be the D (5 bases). Germline CDR1 is GTSNPN and CDR2 is SVGIG (reference sequence). This CDR3 comprises 11 residues. V was shortened by 2 bases and J by 6 bases, with 8 bases between the two germline ends. CDR3 loop: CAWSLAREQYF. In DNA, the CDR3 is TGTGCCTGGAGTCTAGCCCGCGAGCAGTACTTC.

This clone came up a few times. This rearrangement joins TRBV25-1 to TRBJ2-3; D is perhaps TRBD2 (5 bases). Trimming shortened V by 2 bases and J by 0 bases, and 15 bases separated the two germline ends. Germline lookup yields CDR1 MGHDK and CDR2 SYGVNS. The CDR3 is made up of 17 amino acids. CDR3 in amino acids: CASSEAFGAGSTDTQYF. In DNA form, the CDR3 reads TGTGCCAGCAGTGAAGCATTTGGTGCGGGTAGCACAGATACGCAGTATTTT.

This clone was seen a few times. The J gene is TRBJ1-1, the V gene TRBV18; D not certain. The CDR3 extends over 12 amino acids. Trimming left V 3 bases short and J 3 bases short, with 5 bases between. Germline CDR1 and CDR2: KGHSH and LQKENI. The DNA for the CDR3 is TGTGCCAGCTCACCTCGGGACACTGAAGCTTTCTTT. This sequence encodes CASSPRDTEAFF.

This clone was counted a few times. V is TRBV7-3 and J is TRBJ2-1; perhaps TRBD1 as D (7 bases). Germline CDR1 reads SGHTA; CDR2 reads FQGTGA. Trimming left V 5 bases short and J 4 bases short, with 24 bases between. The CDR3 totals 18 residues. CDR3 DNA sequence: TGTGCCAGCAGCCATAGCAGGGGGGCTCTACCAGGGTACAATGAGCAGTTCTTC. This sequence encodes CASSHSRGALPGYNEQFF.

This rearrangement joins TRBV9 to TRBJ2-7; possible D gene TRBD1, 6 bases. This CDR3 has 15 amino acids. V lost 4 bases, J lost 1 base, and 15 bases lay in between. The germline V gene encodes CDR1 SGDLS and CDR2 YYNGEE. The CDR3 DNA reads as TGTGCCAGCAGCCCCCAGGGGTGGGCGTCCTACGAGCAGTACTTC. It specifies CASSPQGWASYEQYF.

CDR3 sequence: CASSRQQGNYGYTF. The CDR3 bases are TGTGCCAGCAGCCGTCAACAGGGGAACTATGGCTACACCTTC. This chain links TRBV7-2 with TRBJ1-2; 7 nucleotides agree with TRBD1. CDR1 and CDR2 from the germline V gene are SGHTA and FQGNSA. This CDR3 spans 14 amino acids. Trimming took 5 bases from V and 2 from J; bases not matched to a gene: 5.

The V and J genes are TRBV19 and TRBJ2-1; D is uncertain. The CDR3 covers 12 residues. The V and J ends lost 4 bases and 4 bases respectively, with 5 bases between them. Germline-derived CDR1 and CDR2 are LNHDA and SQIVND (reference sequence). CDR3 in DNA: TGTGCCAGTAGTACCCAGTACAATGAGCAGTTCTTC. Protein product: CASSTQYNEQFF. Full variable domain (outside the CDR3, taken from reference TRBV19 and TRBJ2-1): DGGITQSPKYLFRKEGQNVTLSCEQNLNHDAMYWYRQDPGQGLRLIYYSQIVNDFQKGDIAEGYSVSREKKESFPLTVTSAQKNPTAFYLCASSTQYNEQFFGPGTRLTVL.

The rearrangement joins TRBV2 to TRBJ2-3, with 9 bases fitting TRBD2. Germline loops: CDR1 SNHLY, CDR2 FYNNEI. CDR3 length: 14 residues. The J segment lost 3 bases and the V segment lost 7 bases, leaving 5 bases of the junction unmatched. CDR3 sequence reads: CASTAGGPTDTQYF. The CDR3 bases are TGTGCCAGCACGGCGGGAGGGCCAACAGATACGCAGTATTTT.

This chain joins TRBV6-1 and TRBJ2-5; 10 bases match TRBD2. CDR3 length equals 12 residues. The germline V gene encodes CDR1 MNHNS and CDR2 SASEGT. V was clipped by 7 bases and J by 5 bases; unmatched bases: 1. CDR3: CASKRGGETQYF. For the CDR3, the DNA is TGTGCCAGCAAGCGGGGGGGGGAGACCCAGTACTTC.

The gene calls are TRBV25-1 and TRBJ2-1; weak D call: TRBD2 (5 bases). V lost 6 bases to trimming and J lost 8 bases, with 17 bases between them. Germline-derived CDR1 and CDR2 are MGHDK and SYGVNS. The CDR3 covers 14 residues. CDR3 DNA sequence: TGTGCCAGCAGGACCCATACTAGTAGGGATGAGCAGTTCTTC. It encodes CASRTHTSRDEQFF.

V gene TRBV18 combines with J gene TRBJ2-3; D remains unclear. The CDR3 length is 15 residues. V dropped 2 bases and J dropped 0 bases, with 9 bases sitting between them. From germline, CDR1 is KGHSH and CDR2 LQKENI. CDR3 DNA: TGTGCCAGCTCACCAGGCCCGAAAAGCACAGATACGCAGTATTTT. Amino acids: CASSPGPKSTDTQYF. Complete variable domain (other parts from reference TRBV18 and TRBJ2-3): NAGVMQNPRHLVRRRGQEARLRCSPMKGHSHVYWYRQLPEEGLKFMVYLQKENIIDESGMPKERFSAEFPKEGPSILRIQQVVRGDSAAYFCASSPGPKSTDTQYFGPGTRLTVL.

The V call is TRBV28, the J call TRBJ2-4; weak D call: TRBD1 (5 bases). The V and J ends lost 5 bases and 3 bases respectively, with 14 bases between them. Germline V gene lookup returns CDR1 MDHEN and CDR2 SYDVKM. This CDR3 spans 15 amino acids. The CDR3 loop is CASSPNRSVKNIQYF. The DNA of the CDR3 is TGTGCCAGCAGTCCGAACAGGTCGGTCAAAAACATTCAGTACTTC.

V and J are TRBV5-1 and TRBJ2-2; 8 nucleotides match TRBD1. The CDR3 extends over 16 amino acids. V trimming: 1 base; J trimming: 2 bases; junction bases outside the gene matches: 4. Germline V gene lookup returns CDR1 SGHRS and CDR2 YFSETQ. The CDR3 nucleotides read TGCGCCAGCAGCTTGTTCCAGGGGGCTAACACCGGGGAGCTGTTTTTT. Translated, it gives CASSLFQGANTGELFF.

This clone was picked up a small number of times. The CDR3 DNA follows: TGTGCCAGCTCACCACCCTCGGGGAAGACAGGCCAGTACTTC. Residues: CASSPPSGKTGQYF. This chain uses TRBV18 with TRBJ2-7; D might be TRBD1 (6 bases). Germline CDR1 and CDR2: KGHSH and LQKENI. The germline V and J ends were trimmed by 0 bases and 10 bases, with 16 bases remaining between them. This CDR3 comprises 14 residues.